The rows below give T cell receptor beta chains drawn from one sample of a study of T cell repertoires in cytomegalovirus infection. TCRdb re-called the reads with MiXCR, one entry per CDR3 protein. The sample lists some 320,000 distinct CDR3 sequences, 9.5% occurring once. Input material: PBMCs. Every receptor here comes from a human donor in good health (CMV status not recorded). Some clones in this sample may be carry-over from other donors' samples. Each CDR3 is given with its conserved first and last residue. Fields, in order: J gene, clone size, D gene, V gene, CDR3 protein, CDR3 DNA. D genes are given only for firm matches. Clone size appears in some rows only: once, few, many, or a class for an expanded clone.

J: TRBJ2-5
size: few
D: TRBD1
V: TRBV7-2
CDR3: CASSPDRATQYF
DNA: TGTGCCAGCAGCCCCGACAGGGCTACCCAGTACTTC

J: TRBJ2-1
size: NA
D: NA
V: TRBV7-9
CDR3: CASSRAGEYNEQFF
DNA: TGTGCCAGCAGCCGGGCAGGGGAATACAATGAGCAGTTCTTC

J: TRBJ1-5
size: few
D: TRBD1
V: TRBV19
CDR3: CASRPPPGQGTNQPQHF
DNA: TGTGCCAGTAGACCACCCCCGGGACAGGGCACGAATCAGCCCCAGCATTTT

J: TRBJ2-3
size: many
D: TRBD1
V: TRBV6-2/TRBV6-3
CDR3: CASSYRRDRAFTDTQYF
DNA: TGTGCCAGCAGTTACCGGCGGGACAGGGCCTTCACAGATACGCAGTATTTT

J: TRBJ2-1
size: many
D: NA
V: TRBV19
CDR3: CASSAFSSGNNEQFF
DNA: TGTGCCAGTAGCGCTTTTAGTAGCGGAAACAATGAGCAGTTCTTC

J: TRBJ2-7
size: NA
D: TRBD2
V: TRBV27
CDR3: CGTSISSGYEQYF
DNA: TGTGGCACCAGCATATCTAGCGGCTACGAGCAGTACTTC

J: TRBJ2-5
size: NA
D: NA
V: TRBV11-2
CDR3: CASSSVGGLETQYF
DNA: TGTGCCAGCAGCTCCGTCGGCGGACTAGAGACCCAGTACTTC

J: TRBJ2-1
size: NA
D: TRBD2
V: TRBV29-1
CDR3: CSVDSGSKPPNPFF
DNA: TGCAGCGTTGACAGCGGGAGCAAGCCCCCGAACCCGTTCTTC

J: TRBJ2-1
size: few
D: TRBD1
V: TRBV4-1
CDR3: CASSQGTGVPYNEQFF
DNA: TGCGCCAGCAGCCAAGGAACAGGGGTCCCTTACAATGAGCAGTTCTTC

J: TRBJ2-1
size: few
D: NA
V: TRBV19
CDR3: CASSIGVASSYNEQFF
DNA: TGTGCCAGTAGTATAGGGGTGGCGAGCTCCTACAATGAGCAGTTCTTC

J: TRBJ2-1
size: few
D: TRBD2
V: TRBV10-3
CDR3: CAISESIGRGGPPHNEQFF
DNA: TGTGCCATCAGTGAGTCGATTGGTAGGGGAGGGCCTCCCCACAATGAGCAGTTCTTC

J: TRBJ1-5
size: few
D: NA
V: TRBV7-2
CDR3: CASSGQYGAQPQHF
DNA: TGTGCCAGCAGCGGGCAATATGGGGCCCAGCCCCAGCATTTT

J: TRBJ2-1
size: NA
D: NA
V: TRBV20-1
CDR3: CSGSEWTRTFHNEQFF
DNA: TGCAGTGGCAGCGAATGGACAAGAACCTTTCACAATGAGCAGTTCTTC

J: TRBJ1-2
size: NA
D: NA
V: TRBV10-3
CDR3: CAITQDTNYGYTF
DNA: TGTGCCATCACTCAGGACACTAACTATGGCTACACCTTC

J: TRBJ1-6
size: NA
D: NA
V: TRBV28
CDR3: CASSITGLRGTLHF
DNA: TGTGCCAGCAGTATAACAGGGTTAAGAGGAACCCTCCACTTT

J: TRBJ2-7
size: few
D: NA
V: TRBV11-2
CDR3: CASSSRRRRDSYEQYF
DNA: TGTGCCAGCAGCTCCCGACGGAGGCGGGACTCCTACGAGCAGTACTTC

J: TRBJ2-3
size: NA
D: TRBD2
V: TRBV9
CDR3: CASSVRAGGPRSDTQYF
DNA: TGTGCCAGCAGCGTAAGGGCGGGAGGGCCAAGGTCAGATACGCAGTATTTT

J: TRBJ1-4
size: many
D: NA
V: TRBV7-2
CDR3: CASSSAATNEKLFF
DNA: TGTGCCAGCAGCTCGGCCGCAACTAATGAAAAACTGTTTTTT

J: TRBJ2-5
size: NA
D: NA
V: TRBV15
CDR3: CATSRDREETQYF
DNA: TGTGCCACCAGCAGAGACAGGGAGGAGACCCAGTACTTC

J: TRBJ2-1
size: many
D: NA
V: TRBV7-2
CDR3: CASSLKRAISNEQFF
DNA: TGTGCCAGCAGCTTAAAGCGGGCGATAAGCAATGAGCAGTTCTTC

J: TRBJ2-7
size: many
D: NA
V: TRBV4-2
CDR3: CASSQDPVDSSYEQYF
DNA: TGTGCCAGCAGCCAAGATCCGGTCGATAGCTCCTACGAGCAGTACTTC

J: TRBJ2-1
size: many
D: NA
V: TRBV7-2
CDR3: CASSFVTGSSYNEQFF
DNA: TGTGCCAGCAGCTTCGTAACGGGGAGCTCCTACAATGAGCAGTTCTTC

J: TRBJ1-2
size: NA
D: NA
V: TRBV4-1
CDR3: CASSQDAGTRIYGYTF
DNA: TGTGCCAGCAGCCAAGACGCCGGGACAAGAATTTATGGCTACACCTTC

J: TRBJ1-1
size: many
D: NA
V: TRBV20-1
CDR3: CSARADMNTEAFF
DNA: TGCAGTGCTAGAGCAGATATGAACACTGAAGCTTTCTTT

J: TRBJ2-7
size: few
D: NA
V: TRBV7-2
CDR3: CASSYKTQSSYEQYF
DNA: TGTGCCAGCAGCTATAAGACCCAAAGCTCCTACGAGCAGTACTTC

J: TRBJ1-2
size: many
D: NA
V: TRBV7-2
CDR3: CASSSQLDRTIYGYTF
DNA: TGTGCCAGCAGCTCACAACTTGACAGGACGATCTATGGCTACACCTTC

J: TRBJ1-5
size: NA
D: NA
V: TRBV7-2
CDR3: CASSLESVQPQHF
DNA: TGTGCCAGCAGCTTAGAGTCGGTACAGCCCCAGCATTTT

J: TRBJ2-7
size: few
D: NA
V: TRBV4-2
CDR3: CASSQESDSSPYEQYF
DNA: TGTGCCAGCAGCCAAGAATCGGACTCATCGCCCTACGAGCAGTACTTC

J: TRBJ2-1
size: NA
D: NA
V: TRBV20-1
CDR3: CSARVMAPSSYNEQFF
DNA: TGCAGTGCTAGAGTCATGGCGCCGAGCTCCTACAATGAGCAGTTCTTC

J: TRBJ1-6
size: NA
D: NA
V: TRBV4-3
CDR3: CASSQDPYMNSPLHF
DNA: TGCGCCAGCAGCCAAGACCCTTATATGAATTCACCCCTCCACTTT

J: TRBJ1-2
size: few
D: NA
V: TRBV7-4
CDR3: CASSPMSVGYTF
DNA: TGTGCCAGCAGCCCAATGAGTGTTGGCTACACCTTC

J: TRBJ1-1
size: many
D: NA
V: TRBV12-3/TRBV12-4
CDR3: CASSLGQTNTEAFF
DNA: TGTGCCAGCAGCTTAGGCCAGACTAACACTGAAGCTTTCTTT

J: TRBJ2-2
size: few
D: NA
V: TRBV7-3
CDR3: CASSFRPDTGELFF
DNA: TGTGCCAGCAGCTTCCGACCCGACACCGGGGAGCTGTTTTTT

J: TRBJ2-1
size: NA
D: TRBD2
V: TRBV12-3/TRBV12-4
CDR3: CASILAGESSYNEQFF
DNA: TGTGCCAGCATCCTAGCGGGAGAAAGCTCCTACAATGAGCAGTTCTTC

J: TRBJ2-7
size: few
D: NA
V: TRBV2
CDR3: CASSEVGEQYF
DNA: TGTGCCAGCAGTGAAGTTGGGGAGCAGTACTTC

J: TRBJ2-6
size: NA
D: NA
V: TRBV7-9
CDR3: CASSFMGNVLTF
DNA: TGTGCCAGCAGCTTTATGGGCAACGTCCTGACTTTC

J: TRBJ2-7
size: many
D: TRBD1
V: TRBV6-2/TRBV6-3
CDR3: CASSQRTGVGDEQYF
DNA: TGTGCCAGCAGTCAGCGGACAGGGGTAGGCGACGAGCAGTACTTC

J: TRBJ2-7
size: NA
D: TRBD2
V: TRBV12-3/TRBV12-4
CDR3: CASSRGEEAYEQYF
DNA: TGTGCCAGCAGTCGGGGGGAGGAAGCCTACGAGCAGTACTTC

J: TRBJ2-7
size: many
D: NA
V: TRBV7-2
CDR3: CASSPSFGREQEQYF
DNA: TGTGCCAGCAGCCCGAGTTTCGGCAGGGAGCAAGAGCAGTACTTC

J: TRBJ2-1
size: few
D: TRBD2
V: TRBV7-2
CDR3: CASSSAFRQGLALNEQFF
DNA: TGTGCCAGCAGCTCCGCCTTCCGTCAGGGACTAGCGCTCAATGAGCAGTTCTTC

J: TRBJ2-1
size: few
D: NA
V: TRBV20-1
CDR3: CSASDIRGYNEQFF
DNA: TGCAGTGCTAGCGACATTAGGGGGTACAATGAGCAGTTCTTC

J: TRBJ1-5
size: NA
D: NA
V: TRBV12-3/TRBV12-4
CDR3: CASSLLGTAQPQHF
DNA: TGTGCCAGCAGTTTGCTCGGGACGGCCCAGCCCCAGCATTTT

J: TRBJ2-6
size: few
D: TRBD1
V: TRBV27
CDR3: CASKDRDRGHGANVLTF
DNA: TGTGCCAGCAAAGATCGGGACAGGGGGCACGGGGCCAACGTCCTGACTTTC

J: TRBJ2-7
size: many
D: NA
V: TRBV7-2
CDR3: CASSSPAKHHLISYEQYF
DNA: TGTGCCAGCAGCTCCCCAGCCAAACATCATCTGATCTCCTACGAGCAGTACTTC

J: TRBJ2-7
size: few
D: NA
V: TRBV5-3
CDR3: CASSEGGTASYEQYF
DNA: TGTGCCAGCAGCGAAGGAGGGACAGCCTCCTACGAGCAGTACTTC

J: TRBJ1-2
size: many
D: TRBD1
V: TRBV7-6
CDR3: CASSEKPGTGLTYGYTF
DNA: TGTGCCAGCAGCGAAAAACCCGGGACAGGGCTAACCTATGGCTACACCTTC

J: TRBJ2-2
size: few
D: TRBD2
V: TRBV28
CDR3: CASSLGAGLAGSGELFF
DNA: TGTGCCAGCAGTTTAGGGGCCGGACTAGCGGGTTCCGGGGAGCTGTTTTTT

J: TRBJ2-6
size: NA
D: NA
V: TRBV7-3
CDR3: CASSSWGVDSGANVLTF
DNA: TGTGCCAGCAGCTCTTGGGGGGTAGACTCTGGGGCCAACGTCCTGACTTTC

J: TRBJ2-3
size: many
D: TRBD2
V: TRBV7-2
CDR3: CASSFSGGGDTQYF
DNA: TGTGCCAGCAGCTTTAGCGGGGGGGGAGATACGCAGTATTTT

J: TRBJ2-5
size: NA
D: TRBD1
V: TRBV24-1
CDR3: CATSDHGQAQETQYF
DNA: TGTGCCACCAGTGATCATGGACAGGCGCAAGAGACCCAGTACTTC

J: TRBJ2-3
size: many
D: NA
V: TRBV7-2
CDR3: CASSNRQGGTDTQYF
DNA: TGTGCCAGCAGTAATAGACAGGGAGGGACAGATACGCAGTATTTT

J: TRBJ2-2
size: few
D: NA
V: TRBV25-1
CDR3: CASRGRGNTGELFF
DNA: TGTGCCAGCCGGGGACGGGGGAACACCGGGGAGCTGTTTTTT